This is a list of T cell receptor beta chains from one sample in a study of cytomegalovirus exposure and HLA in healthy donors. The data were produced by immunoSEQ multiplex PCR, yet TCRdb's version contains in-frame clones alone and is incomplete. The data hold approximately 130,000 clones, with around 85% observed a single time. What was sequenced was PBMCs. Receptor source: a woman aged 30 to 39 in good health and CMV-seropositive. Each CDR3 is given with its conserved first and last residue. The order of the fields is D gene, J gene, clone size, V gene, CDR3 DNA, CDR3 protein. A D gene is named only where the DNA matches it firmly. Size is omitted from some rows. Given values are once, few, many or a class for expanded clones.

>TRBD1|TRBJ1-1|.|TRBV2
TGTGCCAGCAGCCAGGACAGGGAGGGCTCTGAAGCTTTCTTT
CASSQDREGSEAFF
>TRBD2|TRBJ2-7|.|TRBV5-4
TGTGCCAGCAGCTCCGGGACTAGCGGGTCTCCCCACGAGCAGTACTTC
CASSSGTSGSPHEQYF
>TRBD2|TRBJ2-1|.|TRBV5-4
TGTGCCAGCAGCCATAGCGGGGGGGCGTACAATGAGCAGTTCTTC
CASSHSGGAYNEQFF
>TRBD1|TRBJ1-3|once|TRBV30
TGTGCCTGGAGTGGACAGGGGACTGGCACCATATATTTT
CAWSGQGTGTIYF
>.|TRBJ2-6|.|TRBV27
TGTGCCAGCAGTTTAAAGCCTTACTCTGGGGCCAACGTCCTGACTTTC
CASSLKPYSGANVLTF
>.|TRBJ1-3|.|TRBV5-1
TGCGCCAGCAGCTTACAAACAGGGGGAAACACCATATATTTT
CASSLQTGGNTIYF
>.|TRBJ1-5|.|TRBV30
TGTGCCTGGAGTGTACTCCTTTCCGATCAGCCCCAGCATTTT
CAWSVLLSDQPQHF
>.|TRBJ1-3|.|TRBV28
TGTGCCAGCCTTATGACAGCCGGAAACACCATATATTTT
CASLMTAGNTIYF
>.|TRBJ1-5|few|TRBV6-5
TGTGCCAGCAGTTCAGACTCCGGTAATCAGCCCCAGCATTTT
CASSSDSGNQPQHF
>TRBD1|TRBJ1-4|.|TRBV6-1
TGTGCCAGCAGTGGCCCCGGACAGGCGGATGAAAAACTGTTTTTT
CASSGPGQADEKLFF
>TRBD1|TRBJ1-1|.|TRBV10-3
TGTGCCATCAGTGAGTCCGGTAGAACAGGGGGTGAAGCTTTCTTT
CAISESGRTGGEAFF
>.|TRBJ2-5|.|TRBV7-6
TGTGCCAGCAGCCTACGGTTCCAAGAGACCCAGTACTTC
CASSLRFQETQYF
>TRBD1|TRBJ1-5|.|TRBV2
TGTGCCAGCAGTGGGACAGGGTTCAATCAGCCCCAGCATTTT
CASSGTGFNQPQHF
>TRBD2|TRBJ2-7|.|TRBV28
TGTGCCAGCAGTCCATTAGCGGGAGCAAGGTACGAGCAGTACTTC
CASSPLAGARYEQYF
>TRBD1|TRBJ2-7|.|TRBV23-1
TGCGCCAGCAGTCAATCGTGGACAGGGGGAAACTACGAGCAGTACTTC
CASSQSWTGGNYEQYF
>TRBD2|TRBJ2-3|.|TRBV2
TGTGCCTCAGGGCGGGAGGGCCAGGGAGATACGCAGTATTTT
CASGREGQGDTQYF
>.|TRBJ1-4|.|TRBV5-1
TGCGCCAGCAGCTTGGCGGGGGATAGTCACAATGAAAAACTGTTTTTT
CASSLAGDSHNEKLFF
>.|TRBJ1-3|.|TRBV4-2
TGTGCCAGCAGCCAATCAGTCTCTGGAAACACCATATATTTT
CASSQSVSGNTIYF
>TRBD2|TRBJ2-7|.|TRBV5-1
TGCGCCAGCAGAGTAGGGACTAGCGGGAGCTACGAGCAGTACTTC
CASRVGTSGSYEQYF
>.|TRBJ1-4|.|TRBV6-6
TGTGCCAGCAGCCTCCTACAGGGTACTAATGAAAAACTGTTTTTT
CASSLLQGTNEKLFF
>TRBD2|TRBJ2-7|.|TRBV28
TGTGCCAGCAGTTCACCCGGGAGGTCATACGAGCAGTACTTC
CASSSPGRSYEQYF
>.|TRBJ2-2|.|TRBV4-2
TGTGCCAGCAGCCAAGATCTGGCGGCGGCCGGGGAGCTGTTTTTT
CASSQDLAAAGELFF
>.|TRBJ1-2|once|TRBV5-1
TGCGCCAGCAGCTCCACAGCCTCTAACTATGGCTACACCTTC
CASSSTASNYGYTF
>.|TRBJ2-3|.|TRBV5-1
TGCGCCAGCAGCCCAGGAAGCACAGATACGCAGTATTTT
CASSPGSTDTQYF
>TRBD1|TRBJ2-7|.|TRBV2
TGTGCCAGCAACCAAGGCGGACAGGGGGCGTACGAGCAGTACTTC
CASNQGGQGAYEQYF
>TRBD2|TRBJ2-5|.|TRBV2
TGTGCCAGCAGGGACTCTGGACTAGCTTTAGAGACCCAGTACTTC
CASRDSGLALETQYF
>.|TRBJ2-1|.|TRBV5-1
TGCGCCAGCAGGACGGGGTACAATGAGCAGTTCTTC
CASRTGYNEQFF
>TRBD1|TRBJ2-7|.|TRBV29-1
TGCAGCGTTCTGGGACAGGGTACTTACGAGCAGTACTTC
CSVLGQGTYEQYF